This TCR beta chain was captured in a study of response to subunit inactivated influenza vaccine (dated by TCRdb to the late 2010s). In the study overall: Deep quantitative profiling of the T cell receptor repertoire was used in the study to follow responses to a trivalent subunit inactivated influenza vaccine.

The CDR3, cysteine through phenylalanine, is 16 amino acids long. The sequence is cut down to CDR3 DNA, 48 bases in frame from base 1. Via the germline V gene (reference sequence), CDR1 is LNHDA and CDR2 SQIVND. The junction shows trimming of 5 bases on V and 3 bases on J, and the gene matches do not reach 9 bases of it. Preparation of the library involved RT-PCR. TCRdb names Illumina HiSeq 2500 as the instrument used. TCRdb reworked the public reads: Q25 trimming with fastp, MiXCR clone assembly, productive beta chains retained. Merged by CDR3 protein, the rows form single entries marked with the most common genes and DNA. This sample is represented by approximately 520,000 distinct CDR3 sequences; more than 15% of them were singletons. The ten top clones hold 2.5% to 3.5% of the sample. General study outcomes and caveats: The authors proposed that each seasonal influenza vaccination may bring in only a limited number of new T cells.

Notes on this clonotype: Which antigen it targets is not known. One base away there is no much larger clone; base qualities are not given.

The rearranged segments are TRBV19 and TRBJ2-1; 8 bases in the middle match TRBD1. The source was CD4+ T cells sorted from PBMCs, collected around 2 years after vaccination. This sequence was found in a man aged 50-75 years who received an inactivated influenza vaccine. Donor details come from another sample of the same person, matched by shared clones. CDR3 loop: CASSYRIQGGYNEQFF. The bases are TGTGCCAGTAGTTATAGGATACAGGGGGGCTACAATGAGCAGTTCTTC. Reference TRBV19 and TRBJ2-1 proteins supply the regions before and after the CDR3; the full variable domain is: DGGITQSPKYLFRKEGQNVTLSCEQNLNHDAMYWYRQDPGQGLRLIYYSQIVNDFQKGDIAEGYSVSREKKESFPLTVTSAQKNPTAFYLCASSYRIQGGYNEQFFGPGTRLTVL.